The 9 T cell receptor beta chains in this list originate from one sample, sequenced in a study of blood T cell repertoires in COVID-19. Assay used: immunoSEQ multiplex PCR; TCRdb lists only in-frame clones, some missing. The table lists roughly 100,000 clones, approximately 84% of them singletons. The sequenced sample consisted of peripheral blood. The receptors stem from a man between 65 and 79 years old with acute or convalescent COVID-19.

V is TRBV9 and J is TRBJ2-5; 11 bases match TRBD1. Germline V gene sequence: CDR1 SGDLS, CDR2 YYNGEE. CDR3 size: 14 residues. Trimming cost V 7 bases and J 5 bases; bases outside gene matches: 7. This chain's CDR3 is CASGRTGGRETQYF. The CDR3 DNA is TGTGCCAGCGGGAGGACAGGGGGCCGGGAGACCCAGTACTTC.

The V call is TRBV7-8, the J call TRBJ1-3; D ambiguous. Deletions cut 2 bases from V and 6 bases from J, with 5 bases between. The CDR3 totals 12 residues. Germline CDR1 and CDR2: SGHVS and FQNEAQ. In nucleotides, the CDR3 is TGTGCCAGCAGCTTAATAGCAAACACCATATATTTT. Encoded protein: CASSLIANTIYF.

V gene TRBV6-6 combines with J gene TRBJ1-1; a weak D match, TRBD1 (6 bases). The CDR3 is 13 amino acids. Looked up from germline, CDR1 is MNHNY and CDR2 is SVGAGI (reference sequence). V dropped 6 bases and J dropped 0 bases, with 8 bases sitting between them. This chain's CDR3 is CASRRQVNTEAFF. In DNA form, the CDR3 reads TGTGCCAGCAGACGACAGGTGAACACTGAAGCTTTCTTT.

This clone was observed a single time. The rearrangement joins TRBV11-3 to TRBJ2-2; TRBD1 matches 7 bases. The J segment lost 3 bases and the V segment lost 0 bases, leaving 4 bases of the junction unmatched. Germline loops: CDR1 SGHNT, CDR2 YENEEA. The CDR3 covers 16 residues. In DNA form, the CDR3 reads TGTGCCAGCAGCTTAGACTCCAGGGGGTACACCGGGGAGCTGTTTTTT. It codes for CASSLDSRGYTGELFF.

The chain links TRBV27 to TRBJ1-1; the D is unclear. CDR1 is MNHEY and CDR2 is SMNVEV in the germline V gene (reference sequence). Between the trimmed V and J ends, which lost 5 bases and 7 bases, there was a span of 17 bases. This CDR3 spans 14 amino acids. The CDR3: CASSTGRARNEAFF. For the CDR3, the DNA is TGTGCCAGCAGTACCGGGCGGGCCAGAAATGAAGCTTTCTTT.

The chain combines TRBV6-5 with TRBJ1-4, with D perhaps TRBD1 (6 bases). The CDR3 length is 14 residues. V was pared by 5 bases and J by 7 bases, with 14 bases between. Germline CDR1 and CDR2: MNHEY and SVGAGI. CDR3 bases: TGTGCCAGCAGTATACGGACAGCCCCTGAAAAACTGTTTTTT. This sequence encodes CASSIRTAPEKLFF.

The rearrangement links TRBV7-9 to TRBJ1-2; possible D gene TRBD1, 5 bases. Germline V gene data show CDR1 as SEHNR and CDR2 as FQNEAQ (reference sequence). Trimming took off 0 bases at V and 2 bases at J, with 7 bases between the two ends. The CDR3 is made up of 14 amino acids. The CDR3 is CASSLAGGNYGYTF. The CDR3 DNA is TGTGCCAGCAGCTTAGCGGGGGGGAACTATGGCTACACCTTC.

The chain links TRBV5-1 to TRBJ2-1, with 10 bases that match TRBD2. The V segment lost 2 bases and the J segment 1 base; nucleotides outside the gene matches: 6. This CDR3 comprises 17 residues. The germline CDR1 and CDR2 sequences are SGHRS and YFSETQ. CDR3 region: CASSFASGGISYNEQFF. In DNA, the CDR3 is TGCGCCAGCAGCTTTGCTAGCGGGGGCATATCCTACAATGAGCAGTTCTTC.

V is TRBV6-1 and J is TRBJ1-5, with TRBD1 as a possible D gene (5 bases). The CDR3 sequence is 13 residues long. CDR1 is MNHNS and CDR2 is SASEGT in the germline V gene. The V and J ends lost 2 bases and 6 bases respectively, with 8 bases between them. CDR3 loop: CASSEQGFQPQHF. Written as DNA, the CDR3 is TGTGCCAGCAGTGAACAGGGTTTTCAGCCCCAGCATTTT.